The 11 T cell receptor beta chains listed next were all sequenced from one sample in a study of T-cell memory formation after mild COVID-19. MiXCR, run by TCRdb on the 5' RACE reads, gives a single entry per CDR3 protein. The table lists under 300,000 distinct CDR3 sequences, approximately 8% of them singletons, with about 20% in the top ten. Sequencing input: PBMCs or a T cell subset sorted from them (not recorded which). All receptors come from a man aged 18-30 years who had mild COVID-19 (a few samples of this study predate the infection). Cell type and time point are not known.

In this sample, this clonotype turned up many times. V usage is TRBV25-1 and J usage is TRBJ2-4; 9 bases line up with TRBD1. The germline V gene has CDR1 MGHDK and CDR2 SYGVNS. The CDR3 runs to 15 residues. With 2 bases clipped from V and 4 bases from J, the junction kept 3 bases outside the gene matches. In nucleotides, the CDR3 is TGTGCCAGCAGTGAAGCCGGGACAGGGAAAAACATTCAGTACTTC. It translates to CASSEAGTGKNIQYF.

This clonotype was recorded a few times. The V gene is TRBV7-9, the J gene TRBJ2-5; TRBD2 matches at 7 bases. The CDR3 consists of 15 residues. V lost 4 bases, J lost 2 bases, and 7 bases stayed unmatched. Germline CDR1 is SEHNR and CDR2 is FQNEAQ (reference sequence). CDR3 sequence (DNA): TGTGCCAGCAGCTCCTCTGGGGGGGTTCAAGAGACCCAGTACTTC. Amino acid sequence: CASSSSGGVQETQYF.

The chain is built from TRBV4-3 and TRBJ1-6; 7 bases align to TRBD1. Germline loops: CDR1 LGHNA, CDR2 YSLEER. This CDR3 is 17 amino acids long. With V trimmed by 0 bases and J by 2 bases, 4 bases remained unmatched. This chain's CDR3 is CASSQDWGQPYNSPLHF. The CDR3 DNA follows: TGCGCCAGCAGCCAAGATTGGGGACAGCCCTATAATTCACCCCTCCACTTT.

This clonotype was counted between two and nine times. The chain uses TRBV7-9 and TRBJ1-5; D is possibly TRBD1 (5 bases). V lost 1 base, J lost 7 bases, and 8 bases lay in between. Germline CDR1 reads SEHNR; CDR2 reads FQNEAQ (reference sequence). The CDR3 length is 13 residues. The CDR3 reads CASSLVGGQPQHF. The CDR3 DNA follows: TGTGCCAGCAGCTTAGTGGGGGGACAGCCCCAGCATTTT.

This clonotype was observed at least ten times. The chain uses TRBV4-3 and TRBJ2-1; maybe TRBD2 (6 bases). Per the germline V gene, CDR1 is LGHNA and CDR2 is YSLEER. V was pared by 0 bases and J by 3 bases, with 12 bases between. The CDR3 extends over 16 amino acids. CDR3 region: CASSQDHRGFYNEQFF. The CDR3 DNA reads as TGCGCCAGCAGCCAAGACCACCGGGGGTTCTACAATGAGCAGTTCTTC.

This clonotype was observed many times. The J gene is TRBJ1-4, the V gene TRBV2; D is ambiguous. Trimming left V 9 bases short and J 1 base short, with 12 bases between. Germline values: CDR1 SNHLY, CDR2 FYNNEI. The CDR3 runs 14 residues. As DNA, the CDR3 is TGTGCCAGTCGGTGGAGCGAAACTAATGAAAAACTGTTTTTT. This translates into CASRWSETNEKLFF.

The rearrangement uses TRBV10-2 and TRBJ1-1; 9 nucleotides agree with TRBD1. This CDR3 region has 14 residues. Germline CDR1 and CDR2: WSHSY and SAAADI. Unmatched junction bases numbered 8, after V lost 6 bases and J lost 6 bases. The CDR3, as DNA: TGCGCCAGCAGCGACGGGACAGGGTTCCCTGAAGCTTTCTTT. Translated, it gives CASSDGTGFPEAFF.

The chain has TRBV7-2 and TRBJ1-1, with D hard to call. The CDR3 length is 14 residues. The V end lost 5 bases, the J end lost 0 bases, and 10 bases lay between the germline ends. Germline loops: CDR1 SGHTA, CDR2 FQGNSA. CDR3 amino acids: CASSPQIMNTEAFF. DNA for the CDR3: TGTGCCAGCAGCCCCCAGATAATGAACACTGAAGCTTTCTTT.

This clonotype was observed at least ten times. The J gene is TRBJ2-3, the V gene TRBV6-4, with D possibly TRBD2 on 6 matching bases. The CDR3 spans 15 residues. CDR1 MRHNA and CDR2 SNTAGT come from the germline V gene. Trimming shortened V by 0 bases and J by 2 bases, and 9 bases separated the two germline ends. The CDR3 spells CASSDSSSATDTQYF. In nucleotides, the CDR3 is TGTGCCAGCAGTGACTCGTCTAGCGCCACAGATACGCAGTATTTT.

In this sample, this clonotype turned up many times. This sequence joins TRBV7-2 and TRBJ2-5, with 7 bases aligning to TRBD1. The germline V gene encodes CDR1 SGHTA and CDR2 FQGNSA. Losses at the gene ends were 7 bases for V and 2 bases for J; bases not matched to a gene: 10. The CDR3 is made up of 15 amino acids. The chain's CDR3 is CASTIGQVHQETQYF. DNA for the CDR3: TGTGCCAGCACCATCGGACAGGTTCATCAAGAGACCCAGTACTTC.

The rearrangement joins TRBV20-1 to TRBJ2-3, with D possibly TRBD1 on 6 matching bases. Trimming stripped 5 bases from V and 2 bases from J, with 11 bases between. Germline V gene sequence: CDR1 DFQATT, CDR2 SNEGSKA (reference sequence). The CDR3 totals 13 residues. In DNA form, the CDR3 reads TGCAGTGCTGGGGGACACCACACAGATACGCAGTATTTT. Translating it yields CSAGGHHTDTQYF.